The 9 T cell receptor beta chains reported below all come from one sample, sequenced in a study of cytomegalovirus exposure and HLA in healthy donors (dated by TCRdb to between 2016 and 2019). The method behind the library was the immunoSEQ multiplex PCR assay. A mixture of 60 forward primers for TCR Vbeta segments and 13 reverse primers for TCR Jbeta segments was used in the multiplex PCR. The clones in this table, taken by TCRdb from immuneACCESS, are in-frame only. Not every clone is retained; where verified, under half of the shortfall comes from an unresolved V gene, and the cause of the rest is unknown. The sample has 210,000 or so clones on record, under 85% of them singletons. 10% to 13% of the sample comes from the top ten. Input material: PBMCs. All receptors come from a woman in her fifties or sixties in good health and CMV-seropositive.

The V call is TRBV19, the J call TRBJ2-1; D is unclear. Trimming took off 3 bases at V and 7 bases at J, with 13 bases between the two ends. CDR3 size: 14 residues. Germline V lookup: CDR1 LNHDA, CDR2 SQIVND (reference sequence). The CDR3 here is CASSIRTAYNEQFF. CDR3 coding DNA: TGTGCCAGTAGTATTCGAACAGCATATAATGAGCAGTTCTTC.

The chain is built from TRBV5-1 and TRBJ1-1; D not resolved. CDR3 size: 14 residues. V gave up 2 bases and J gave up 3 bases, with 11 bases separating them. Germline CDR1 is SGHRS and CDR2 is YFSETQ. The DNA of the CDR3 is TGCGCCAGCAGCTTCCGGGGTGGCGACACTGAAGCTTTCTTT. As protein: CASSFRGGDTEAFF. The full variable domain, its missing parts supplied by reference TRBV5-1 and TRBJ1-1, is KAGVTQTPRYLIKTRGQQVTLSCSPISGHRSVSWYQQTPGQGLQFLFEYFSETQRNKGNFPGRFSGRQFSNSRSEMNVSTLELGDSALYLCASSFRGGDTEAFFGQGTRLTVV.

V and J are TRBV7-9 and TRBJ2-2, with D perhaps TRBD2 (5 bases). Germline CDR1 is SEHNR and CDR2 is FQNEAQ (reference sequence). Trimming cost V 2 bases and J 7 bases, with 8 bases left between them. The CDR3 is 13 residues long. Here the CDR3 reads CASSLMGVGELFF. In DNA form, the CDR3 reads TGTGCCAGCAGCTTAATGGGAGTCGGGGAGCTGTTTTTT.

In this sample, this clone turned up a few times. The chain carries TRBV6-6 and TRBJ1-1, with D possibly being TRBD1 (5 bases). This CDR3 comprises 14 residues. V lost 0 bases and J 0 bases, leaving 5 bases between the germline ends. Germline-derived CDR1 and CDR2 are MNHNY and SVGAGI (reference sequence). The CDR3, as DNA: TGTGCCAGCAGTTACTCAGGGGTGAACACTGAAGCTTTCTTT. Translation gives CASSYSGVNTEAFF.

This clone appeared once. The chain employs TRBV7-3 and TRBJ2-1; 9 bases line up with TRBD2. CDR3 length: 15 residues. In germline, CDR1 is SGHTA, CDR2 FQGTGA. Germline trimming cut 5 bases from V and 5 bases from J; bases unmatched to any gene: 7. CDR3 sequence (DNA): TGTGCCAGCAGCCCGCTAGCGGGGCAACACAATGAGCAGTTCTTC. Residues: CASSPLAGQHNEQFF.

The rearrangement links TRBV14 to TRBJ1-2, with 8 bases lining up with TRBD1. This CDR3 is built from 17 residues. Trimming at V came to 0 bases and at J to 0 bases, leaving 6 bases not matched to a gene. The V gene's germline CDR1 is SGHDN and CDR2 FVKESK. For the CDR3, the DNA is TGTGCCAGCAGCCAAGATCTCGGACAGGGAACTAACTATGGCTACACCTTC. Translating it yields CASSQDLGQGTNYGYTF.

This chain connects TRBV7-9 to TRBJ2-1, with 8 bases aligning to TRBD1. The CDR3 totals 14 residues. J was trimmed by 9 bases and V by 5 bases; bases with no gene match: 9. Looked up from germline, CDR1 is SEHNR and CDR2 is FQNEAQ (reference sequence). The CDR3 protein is CASSQGALSGEQFF. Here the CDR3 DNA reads TGTGCCAGCAGCCAGGGGGCCTTATCCGGTGAGCAGTTCTTC.

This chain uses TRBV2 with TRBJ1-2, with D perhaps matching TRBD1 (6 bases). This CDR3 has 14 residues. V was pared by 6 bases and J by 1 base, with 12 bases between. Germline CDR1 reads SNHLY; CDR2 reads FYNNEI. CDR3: CASRMDRNNYGYTF. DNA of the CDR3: TGTGCCAGCAGAATGGACAGAAATAACTATGGCTACACCTTC. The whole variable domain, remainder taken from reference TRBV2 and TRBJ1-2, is EPEVTQTPSHQVTQMGQEVILRCVPISNHLYFYWYRQILGQKVEFLVSFYNNEISEKSEIFDDQFSVERPDGSNFTLKIRSTKLEDSAMYFCASRMDRNNYGYTFGSGTRLTVV.

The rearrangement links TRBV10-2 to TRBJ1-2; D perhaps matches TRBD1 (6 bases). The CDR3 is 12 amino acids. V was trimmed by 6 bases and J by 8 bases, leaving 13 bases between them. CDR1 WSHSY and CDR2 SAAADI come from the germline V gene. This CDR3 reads CASSPGVRGYTF. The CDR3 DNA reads TGCGCCAGCAGCCCAGGGGTCCGCGGCTACACCTTC.